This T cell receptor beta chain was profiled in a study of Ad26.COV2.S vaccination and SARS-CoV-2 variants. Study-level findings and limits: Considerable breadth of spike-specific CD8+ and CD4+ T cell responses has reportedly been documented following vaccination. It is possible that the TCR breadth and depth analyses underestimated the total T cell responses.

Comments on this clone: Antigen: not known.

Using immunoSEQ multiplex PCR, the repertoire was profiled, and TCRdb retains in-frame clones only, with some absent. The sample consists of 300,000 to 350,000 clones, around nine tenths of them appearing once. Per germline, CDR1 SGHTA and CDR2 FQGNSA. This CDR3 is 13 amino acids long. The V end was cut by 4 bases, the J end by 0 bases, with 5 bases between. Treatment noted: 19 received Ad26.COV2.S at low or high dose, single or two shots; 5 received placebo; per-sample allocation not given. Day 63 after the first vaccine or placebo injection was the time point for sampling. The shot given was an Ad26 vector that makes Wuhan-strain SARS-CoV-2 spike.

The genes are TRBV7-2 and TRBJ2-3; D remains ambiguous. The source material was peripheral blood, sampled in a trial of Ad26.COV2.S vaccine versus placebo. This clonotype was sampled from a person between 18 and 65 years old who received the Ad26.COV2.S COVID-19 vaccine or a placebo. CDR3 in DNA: TGTGCCAGCAGCTCCGGTAGCACAGATACGCAGTATTTT. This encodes CASSSGSTDTQYF.